The 15 T cell receptor beta chains given below trace back to one sample, sequenced in a study of OX40 agonist ivuxolimab in advanced cancers. Only in-frame clones appear in the TCRdb table, and some are missing; sequencing was by immunoSEQ multiplex PCR. The sample has about 60,000 clones; around 87% are singletons. The starting material was CD4+ or CD8+ T cells sorted from blood, obtained in a trial of the OX40 agonist ivuxolimab. The receptors stem from an adult with an advanced solid tumor such as melanoma, head and neck, liver or kidney cancer.

This chain links TRBV29-1 with TRBJ2-1; 11 positions agree with TRBD2. Per the germline V gene, CDR1 is SQVTM and CDR2 is ANQGSEA. Trimming at V came to 1 base and at J to 1 base, leaving 3 bases not matched to a gene. This CDR3 is built from 16 residues. The CDR3 region has the DNA TGCAGCGTTGAAGGACTAGCGGGACTGTCCTACAATGAGCAGTTCTTC. It yields the protein CSVEGLAGLSYNEQFF.

This clone has more than one count but fewer than ten. The rearrangement links TRBV29-1 to TRBJ1-2; possible D gene TRBD1, 6 bases. The CDR3 totals 12 residues. Trimming removed 7 bases from V and 4 bases from J, with 13 bases in between. Germline CDR1 reads SQVTM; CDR2 reads ANQGSEA. The CDR3 DNA is TGCAGCGCTCAAGGGGGGACCTATGGCTACACCTTC. This encodes CSAQGGTYGYTF.

This chain joins TRBV9 and TRBJ2-5; D unresolved. The CDR3 totals 14 residues. V was clipped by 0 bases and J by 5 bases, with 11 bases between them. Germline V gene sequence: CDR1 SGDLS, CDR2 YYNGEE. CDR3 region: CASSVAAVGETQYF. As DNA, the CDR3 is TGTGCCAGCAGCGTAGCTGCAGTTGGGGAGACCCAGTACTTC.

This clone was found a few times. The chain joins TRBV2 to TRBJ2-4, with 9 bases aligning to TRBD1. The length of the CDR3 is 17 residues. CDR1 is SNHLY and CDR2 is FYNNEI in the germline V gene. V lost 3 bases to trimming and J lost 0 bases; unmatched junction nucleotides: 6. The CDR3 sequence: CASSDPGQGRAKNIQYF. The DNA of the CDR3 is TGTGCCAGCAGTGACCCGGGACAGGGTCGAGCCAAAAACATTCAGTACTTC.

The chain is built from TRBV12-5 and TRBJ1-5; D is perhaps TRBD1 (5 bases). The CDR3 consists of 13 residues. In germline, CDR1 is LGHNT, CDR2 FRNRAP. The V gene lost 6 bases and the J gene lost 4 bases, with 10 bases spanning the gap. In nucleotides, the CDR3 is TGTGCTAGTGGGCCTGGGGGAAATCAGCCCCAGCATTTT. It translates to CASGPGGNQPQHF. Filled out from reference TRBV12-5 and TRBJ1-5, the complete variable domain reads DARVTQTPRHKVTEMGQEVTMRCQPILGHNTVFWYRQTMMQGLELLAYFRNRAPLDDSGMPKDRFSAEMPDATLATLKIQPSEPRDSAVYFCASGPGGNQPQHFGDGTRLSIL.

The chain employs TRBV7-9 and TRBJ2-5, with 8 bases fitting TRBD1. Germline V gene lookup returns CDR1 SEHNR and CDR2 FQNEAQ (reference sequence). The CDR3 is made up of 17 amino acids. After removal of 3 bases from V and 4 bases from J, the junction contained 13 bases not matched to a gene. As DNA, the CDR3 is TGTGCCAGCAGCTTCCGCGGCAGTCAAGACAGGGGAGAGACCCAGTACTTC. Its protein is CASSFRGSQDRGETQYF.

The rearrangement links TRBV27 to TRBJ2-2; a weak D match, TRBD1 (6 bases). Per the germline V gene, CDR1 is MNHEY and CDR2 is SMNVEV (reference sequence). The CDR3 is made up of 15 amino acids. V was clipped by 1 base and J by 6 bases, with 12 bases between them. CDR3 sequence reads: CASSLLWTDAGELFF. CDR3 sequence (DNA): TGTGCCAGCAGTTTATTATGGACAGACGCCGGGGAGCTGTTTTTT.

The chain links TRBV5-4 to TRBJ2-5; 10 bases map to TRBD1. CDR3 length: 13 amino acids. Germline V gene sequence: CDR1 SGHNT, CDR2 YYREEE (reference sequence). V was pared by 4 bases and J by 5 bases, with 2 bases of the junction left unmatched. Here the CDR3 DNA reads TGTGCCAGCAGCGCGGGACAGGGGGAGACCCAGTACTTC. This gives the protein CASSAGQGETQYF.

The chain recombines TRBV5-1 with TRBJ1-2; tentatively, D is TRBD1 (6 bases). V lost 1 base and J lost 8, with 12 bases in between. This CDR3 contains 13 residues. Germline values: CDR1 SGHRS, CDR2 YFSETQ. The CDR3 here is CASSLNRAEGYTF. The DNA for the CDR3 is TGCGCCAGCAGCTTGAACAGGGCGGAGGGCTACACCTTC.

The chain carries TRBV18 and TRBJ2-7; the match to TRBD2 covers 14 bases. Germline-derived CDR1 and CDR2 are KGHSH and LQKENI. The ends lost 3 bases at V and 0 bases at J; junction bases unmatched: 13. This CDR3 is 20 amino acids long. CDR3 sequence: CASSPSLGLAGEGTSYEQYF. CDR3 DNA: TGTGCCAGCTCACCCTCCTTGGGACTAGCGGGAGAGGGGACCTCCTACGAGCAGTACTTC.

The V and J genes are TRBV5-4 and TRBJ2-3; the D gene is possibly TRBD2 (6 bases). CDR3 size: 15 residues. The germline V and J ends were trimmed by 5 bases and 0 bases, with 13 bases remaining between them. Germline CDR1 is SGHNT and CDR2 is YYREEE (reference sequence). CDR3 region: CASSLLAHSTDTQYF. In nucleotides, the CDR3 is TGTGCCAGCAGTCTTCTAGCGCATAGCACAGATACGCAGTATTTT.

The rearrangement joins TRBV29-1 to TRBJ2-3, with D tentatively TRBD1 or TRBD2 (5 bases each). Germline CDR1 SQVTM, CDR2 ANQGSEA. This CDR3 is 16 amino acids long. The germline V and J ends were trimmed by 7 bases and 8 bases, with 28 bases remaining between them. The CDR3 region is CSARLRDAGGWGTQYF. The CDR3 bases are TGCAGCGCCCGCCTCCGGGACGCAGGCGGTTGGGGTACGCAGTATTTT.

This chain links TRBV5-1 with TRBJ2-3; D gene uncertain. The CDR3 loop spans 14 amino acids. The V gene's germline CDR1 is SGHRS and CDR2 YFSETQ. V was trimmed by 0 bases and J by 2 bases, leaving 7 bases between them. CDR3 residues: CASSLEQLTDTQYF. The CDR3 nucleotides read TGCGCCAGCAGCTTGGAACAGCTCACAGATACGCAGTATTTT.

This chain uses TRBV5-5 with TRBJ2-1, with TRBD1 matching over 10 bases. This CDR3 contains 19 residues. J gave up 4 bases and V 1 base, and 14 bases lay outside the gene matches. Germline CDR1 SGHKS, CDR2 YYEKEE (reference sequence). CDR3 residues: CASSLRTGGTQSLYNEQFF. DNA for the CDR3: TGTGCCAGCAGCTTGAGGACAGGGGGGACCCAAAGCTTGTACAATGAGCAGTTCTTC.

This chain connects TRBV5-1 to TRBJ2-7; the D is unclear. Germline V gene lookup returns CDR1 SGHRS and CDR2 YFSETQ. Trimming stripped 0 bases from V and 2 bases from J, with 3 bases between. The CDR3 has 12 residues. The DNA for the CDR3 is TGCGCCAGCAGCTTGGACACCTACGAGCAGTACTTC. This codes for CASSLDTYEQYF.